This is a list of T cell receptor beta chains from one sample in a study of shared clonotypes between healthy human individuals. TCRdb's table, derived via immunoSEQ multiplex PCR, lists solely in-frame clones and lacks some. The data hold around 370,000 clones, with about 96% observed a single time. Sequences were obtained from memory CD8+ T cells sorted from blood. The receptors derive from a man aged 25-40 years in good health. The CDR3 runs from the conserved cysteine through the conserved F or W. Fields, in order: V gene, D gene, J gene, CDR3 DNA, CDR3 protein. The D gene is left open where the match is weak.

v_call: TRBV18
d_call: TRBD1
j_call: TRBJ2-7
cdr3_nt: TGTGCCAGCTCACGGGGCAACAGGGGGCACTACGAGCAGTACTTC
cdr3_aa: CASSRGNRGHYEQYF

v_call: TRBV11-2
d_call: NA
j_call: TRBJ2-7
cdr3_nt: TGTGCCAGCAGCCTTATCCCATACTACGAGCAGTACTTC
cdr3_aa: CASSLIPYYEQYF

v_call: TRBV6-1
d_call: NA
j_call: TRBJ2-7
cdr3_nt: TGTGCCAGCAGTGAACAGGGGAACTACGAGCAGTACTTC
cdr3_aa: CASSEQGNYEQYF

v_call: TRBV19
d_call: TRBD2
j_call: TRBJ2-1
cdr3_nt: TGTGCCAGTAGTTCCCCTAGCGGGAGCGGTCACAATGAGCAGTTCTTC
cdr3_aa: CASSSPSGSGHNEQFF

v_call: TRBV7-8
d_call: TRBD1
j_call: TRBJ2-5
cdr3_nt: TGTGCCAGCAGCTCCGGACAGGGGGCGAGGACCCAGTACTTC
cdr3_aa: CASSSGQGARTQYF

v_call: TRBV10-1
d_call: NA
j_call: TRBJ2-2
cdr3_nt: TGCGCCAGCACCGGGATATGGCGGGGAGCTGTTTTT
cdr3_aa: CASTGIWRGAVF

v_call: TRBV27
d_call: NA
j_call: TRBJ2-3
cdr3_nt: TGTGCCAGCAGTTTAACCCCCGACAGTACAGATACGCAGTATTTT
cdr3_aa: CASSLTPDSTDTQYF

v_call: TRBV9
d_call: TRBD2
j_call: TRBJ2-1
cdr3_nt: TGTGCCAGCAGCGTAGCGGGAGGGCCCTACAATGAGCAGTTCTTC
cdr3_aa: CASSVAGGPYNEQFF

v_call: TRBV9
d_call: NA
j_call: TRBJ2-4
cdr3_nt: TGTGCCAGCAGCGTAGAACTAGCTGGGGCCAAAAACATTCAGTACTTC
cdr3_aa: CASSVELAGAKNIQYF

v_call: TRBV9
d_call: TRBD1
j_call: TRBJ1-2
cdr3_nt: TGTGCCAGCAGCGTAGAGGGGGCCCGCTATGGCTACACCTTC
cdr3_aa: CASSVEGARYGYTF

v_call: TRBV18
d_call: TRBD2
j_call: TRBJ2-5
cdr3_nt: TGTGCCAGCTCAATCCTAGCGGGATTGGGTTTTGCCCAAGAGACCCAGTACTTC
cdr3_aa: CASSILAGLGFAQETQYF

v_call: TRBV29-1
d_call: NA
j_call: TRBJ1-1
cdr3_nt: TGCAGCGCCTCCGTGGCCGATCGCGGGGGCGAAGCTTTCTTT
cdr3_aa: CSASVADRGGEAFF

v_call: TRBV5-1
d_call: TRBD1
j_call: TRBJ2-6
cdr3_nt: TGCGCCAGCAGCAAACAGGGGGCGTCTGGGGCCAACGTCCTGACTTTC
cdr3_aa: CASSKQGASGANVLTF

v_call: TRBV9
d_call: NA
j_call: TRBJ2-5
cdr3_nt: TGTGCCAGCAGCGTCTCTCTCCGGGAGACCCAGTACTTC
cdr3_aa: CASSVSLRETQYF

v_call: TRBV4-2
d_call: NA
j_call: TRBJ1-2
cdr3_nt: TGTGCCAGCAGCGACCCGGGAACGTTCGACAGTACCTATGGCTACACCTTC
cdr3_aa: CASSDPGTFDSTYGYTF

v_call: TRBV19
d_call: TRBD1
j_call: TRBJ2-1
cdr3_nt: TGTGCCAGTAGTACGCCGGGACGGACAGGGGTGAGGAACAATGAGCAGTTCTTC
cdr3_aa: CASSTPGRTGVRNNEQFF

v_call: TRBV5-1
d_call: NA
j_call: TRBJ2-7
cdr3_nt: TGCGCCAGCAGTTCACACAGGGGTCCGGGGGACGAGCAGTACTTC
cdr3_aa: CASSSHRGPGDEQYF

v_call: TRBV5-1
d_call: TRBD1
j_call: TRBJ2-7
cdr3_nt: TGCGCCAGCAGCTTGGCTCGGTCCGGGACAGGGGTGAAAGAGCAGTACTTC
cdr3_aa: CASSLARSGTGVKEQYF

v_call: TRBV5-1
d_call: NA
j_call: TRBJ2-7
cdr3_nt: TGCGCCAGCAGCTTGGAACTAGCCTACGAGCAGTACTTC
cdr3_aa: CASSLELAYEQYF

v_call: TRBV30
d_call: NA
j_call: TRBJ1-1
cdr3_nt: TGTGCCTGGAGGCGAGGAGGAGGGCCCATGAACACTGAAGCTTTCTTT
cdr3_aa: CAWRRGGGPMNTEAFF

v_call: TRBV5-1
d_call: TRBD2
j_call: TRBJ2-1
cdr3_nt: TGCGCCAGCAGCCGCGGCCGGGCTAGCGGGGAGCAGTTCTTC
cdr3_aa: CASSRGRASGEQFF

v_call: TRBV6-1
d_call: TRBD2
j_call: TRBJ2-1
cdr3_nt: TGTGCCAGCGCGAGGACTAGCGGGAGGCATGAGCAGTTCTTC
cdr3_aa: CASARTSGRHEQFF